One and the same sample provided the 21 T cell receptor beta chains below, sequenced in a study of cytomegalovirus exposure and HLA in healthy donors. Assay used: immunoSEQ multiplex PCR; TCRdb lists only in-frame clones, some missing. The data show around 63,000 clones, around 92% seen once. What was sequenced was PBMCs. Receptors originate from a woman under 30 in good health and CMV-seronegative.

The rearrangement uses TRBV19 and TRBJ1-5; D unclear. Per the germline V gene, CDR1 is LNHDA and CDR2 is SQIVND (reference sequence). V gave up 3 bases and J gave up 5 bases, with 17 bases separating them. The CDR3 sequence is 16 residues long. In DNA, the CDR3 is TGTGCCAGTAGTATTCGGGGTGGGGTGAGGCATCAGCCCCAGCATTTT. Protein product: CASSIRGGVRHQPQHF.

The chain has TRBV28 and TRBJ2-3; D might be TRBD1 (5 bases). This CDR3 is 13 amino acids long. Germline CDR1 MDHEN, CDR2 SYDVKM. Trimming pared 6 bases from V and 3 bases from J, leaving 10 bases between. The CDR3 bases are TGTGCCAGCAGAAGTCCAGGGACAGATACGCAGTATTTT. Translation: CASRSPGTDTQYF.

The V and J genes are TRBV10-3 and TRBJ2-6; 8 bases match TRBD1. The V and J ends lost 4 bases and 1 base, in that order; junction bases with no gene match: 6. Germline loops: CDR1 ENHRY, CDR2 SYGVKD. The CDR3 contains 17 residues. Here the CDR3 reads CAISATGDLSGANVLTF. The CDR3 DNA reads as TGTGCCATCAGTGCGACAGGGGACCTTTCTGGGGCCAACGTCCTGACTTTC.

The chain is built from TRBV4-1 and TRBJ1-4, with 9 bases matching TRBD1. Germline CDR1 and CDR2: MGHRA and YSYEKL. The CDR3 is made up of 18 amino acids. V shed 6 bases, J shed 4 bases, and the junction held 15 bases outside the gene matches. DNA for the CDR3: TGCGCCAGCAGGAACCCCCCGGGACAGGGTGGAGGTAATGAAAAACTGTTTTTT. Amino acid sequence: CASRNPPGQGGGNEKLFF.

This clone appeared a few times. The chain carries TRBV7-9 and TRBJ2-7; the D gene is possibly TRBD1 (6 bases). Looked up from germline, CDR1 is SEHNR and CDR2 is FQNEAQ (reference sequence). The length of the CDR3 is 13 residues. V lost 5 bases, J lost 6 bases, and 14 bases lay in between. The CDR3 protein is CASSVNRAGEQYF. The CDR3 nucleotides are TGTGCCAGCAGCGTCAACAGGGCTGGCGAGCAGTACTTC.

The chain links TRBV2 to TRBJ2-1; a possible D gene is TRBD2 (6 bases). This CDR3 region has 19 residues. The V and J ends lost 0 bases and 0 bases respectively, with 18 bases between them. Germline assignment: CDR1 SNHLY and CDR2 FYNNEI. The CDR3: CASSEALLVGGGSYNEQFF. CDR3 nucleotides: TGTGCCAGCAGTGAAGCGCTTCTGGTTGGGGGAGGCTCCTACAATGAGCAGTTCTTC.

Only a few counts were recorded for this clone. The chain joins TRBV19 to TRBJ1-5; 9 nucleotides match TRBD1. Trimming took 5 bases from V and 6 from J; bases not matched to a gene: 5. There are 14 residues in the CDR3. Germline CDR1 reads LNHDA; CDR2 reads SQIVND (reference sequence). CDR3 loop: CASSSTGGSQPQHF. The CDR3 DNA is TGTGCCAGTAGTTCGACAGGGGGGAGTCAGCCCCAGCATTTT.

This chain connects TRBV19 to TRBJ2-5; 9 bases line up with TRBD1. The J segment lost 3 bases and the V segment lost 10 bases, leaving 6 bases of the junction unmatched. Germline V gives CDR1 LNHDA, CDR2 SQIVND (reference sequence). The CDR3 consists of 13 residues. The CDR3 bases are TGTGCCACAGCACGGACAGGGGAAGAGACCCAGTACTTC. Amino acid sequence: CATARTGEETQYF.

The chain carries TRBV4-2 and TRBJ2-7, with D perhaps matching TRBD2 (6 bases). CDR1 is LGHNA and CDR2 is YNFKEQ in the germline V gene. V gave up 4 bases and J gave up 0 bases, with 16 bases separating them. The CDR3 is 16 residues long. CDR3 protein: CASSPSGSFSSYEQYF. The CDR3 DNA follows: TGTGCCAGCAGCCCCTCCGGGAGCTTTAGCTCCTACGAGCAGTACTTC.

CDR3 DNA: TGTGCCAGCAGGGTAGCGTCGAACACCGGGGAGCTGTTTTTT. Amino acids: CASRVASNTGELFF. The V call is TRBV6-1, the J call TRBJ2-2; possibly TRBD2 for D (5 bases). V was trimmed by 6 bases and J by 0 bases, leaving 8 bases between them. Germline V gene lookup returns CDR1 MNHNS and CDR2 SASEGT. This CDR3 region has 14 residues.

This clone showed up just once. V and J are TRBV4-2 and TRBJ2-1; a possible D gene is TRBD2 (5 bases). V lost 1 base, J lost 11 bases, and 12 bases lay in between. The CDR3 totals 13 residues. Germline V lookup: CDR1 LGHNA, CDR2 YNFKEQ. The CDR3 DNA sequence: TGTGCCAGCAGCCAAGCTCTCCGGGATCAGCAGTTCTTC. Amino acids: CASSQALRDQQFF.

This chain uses TRBV5-1 with TRBJ1-1; D is ambiguous. Trimming took off 5 bases at V and 1 base at J, with 12 bases between the two ends. The CDR3 length is 14 residues. Germline values: CDR1 SGHRS, CDR2 YFSETQ. CDR3 residues: CASSARWANTEAFF. The DNA of the CDR3 is TGCGCCAGCAGTGCCCGGTGGGCGAACACTGAAGCTTTCTTT.

This chain connects TRBV5-1 to TRBJ1-4; TRBD1 matches 12 bases. The J segment lost 3 bases and the V segment lost 5 bases, leaving 8 bases of the junction unmatched. The CDR3 is made up of 17 amino acids. The germline V gene has CDR1 SGHRS and CDR2 YFSETQ. CDR3 region: CASRQGQGAPANEKLFF. Here the CDR3 DNA reads TGCGCCAGCAGACAGGGACAGGGGGCGCCGGCTAATGAAAAACTGTTTTTT. Drawing the rest from reference TRBV5-1 and TRBJ1-4, the complete variable domain is KAGVTQTPRYLIKTRGQQVTLSCSPISGHRSVSWYQQTPGQGLQFLFEYFSETQRNKGNFPGRFSGRQFSNSRSEMNVSTLELGDSALYLCASRQGQGAPANEKLFFGSGTQLSVL.

This chain connects TRBV15 to TRBJ2-5; possible D gene TRBD1, 5 bases. Deletions cut 1 base from V and 1 base from J, with 7 bases between. The CDR3 length is 14 residues. Per germline, CDR1 LNHNV and CDR2 YYDKDF (reference sequence). CDR3 DNA sequence: TGTGCCACCAGCAGAGCAGGGCCCCAAGAGACCCAGTACTTC. Translation: CATSRAGPQETQYF.

The chain uses TRBV5-5 and TRBJ1-4; TRBD1 matches at 10 bases. CDR3 length: 14 amino acids. Germline assignment: CDR1 SGHKS and CDR2 YYEKEE (reference sequence). Trimming removed 0 bases from V and 8 bases from J; junction bases left unmatched: 1. The CDR3 reads CASSLGDRGEKLFF. The DNA for the CDR3 is TGTGCCAGCAGCTTGGGGGACAGGGGCGAAAAACTGTTTTTT. The full variable domain, rest sourced from reference TRBV5-5 and TRBJ1-4, is DAGVTQSPTHLIKTRGQQVTLRCSPISGHKSVSWYQQVLGQGPQFIFQYYEKEERGRGNFPDRFSARQFPNYSSELNVNALLLGDSALYLCASSLGDRGEKLFFGSGTQLSVL.

The chain recombines TRBV29-1 with TRBJ2-3; 9 bases align to TRBD2. This CDR3 has 14 residues. Germline CDR1 reads SQVTM; CDR2 reads ANQGSEA. After removal of 6 bases from V and 4 bases from J, the junction contained 8 bases not matched to a gene. In nucleotides, the CDR3 is TGCAGCGTCCGAACTAGCGGGCCGTCAGATACGCAGTATTTT. Translated: CSVRTSGPSDTQYF.

The rearrangement links TRBV7-2 to TRBJ2-2; D uncertain. V was trimmed by 5 bases and J by 1 base, leaving 11 bases between them. CDR1 and CDR2 (germline): SGHTA, FQGNSA. This CDR3 has 15 amino acids. CDR3 amino acids: CASSPLPENTGELFF. CDR3 bases: TGTGCCAGCAGCCCTCTTCCAGAGAACACCGGGGAGCTGTTTTTT. The full variable domain, completed using reference TRBV7-2 and TRBJ2-2, is GAGVSQSPSNKVTEKGKDVELRCDPISGHTALYWYRQSLGQGLEFLIYFQGNSAPDKSGLPSDRFSAERTGGSVSTLTIQRTQQEDSAVYLCASSPLPENTGELFFGEGSRLTVL.

This clone is a singleton in its sample. J is TRBJ2-1 and V is TRBV19; TRBD2 might be the D (6 bases). CDR3 size: 15 residues. V was cut by 3 bases and J by 8 bases, with 17 bases left in between. In germline, CDR1 is LNHDA, CDR2 SQIVND (reference sequence). The CDR3 protein is CASSMSGSSIYEQFF. CDR3 nucleotide sequence: TGTGCCAGTAGTATGTCCGGGAGTAGTATCTATGAGCAGTTCTTC.

J is TRBJ1-2 and V is TRBV30, with D hard to call. The CDR3 runs 14 residues. V was trimmed by 0 bases and J by 4 bases, leaving 12 bases between them. From germline, CDR1 is GTSNPN and CDR2 SVGIG (reference sequence). This CDR3 reads CAWSVAGLGYGYTF. CDR3 nucleotide sequence: TGTGCCTGGAGTGTAGCAGGTTTGGGCTATGGCTACACCTTC.

This clone has more than one count but fewer than ten. The J gene is TRBJ1-6, the V gene TRBV5-4, with TRBD1 identical over 7 bases. Germline CDR1 and CDR2: SGHNT and YYREEE (reference sequence). After removal of 4 bases from V and 6 bases from J, the junction contained 10 bases not matched to a gene. This CDR3 comprises 16 residues. The chain's CDR3 is CASSTATGRGNSPLHF. In DNA form, the CDR3 reads TGTGCCAGCAGCACAGCGACAGGGCGGGGTAATTCACCCCTCCACTTT.

The V gene is TRBV28, the J gene TRBJ1-1; the D is unclear. CDR1 is MDHEN and CDR2 is SYDVKM in the germline V gene. V dropped 3 bases and J dropped 6 bases, with 17 bases sitting between them. The CDR3 spans 15 residues. CDR3 residues: CASSFAAGVGAEAFF. The DNA of the CDR3 is TGTGCCAGCAGTTTCGCCGCCGGGGTCGGCGCTGAAGCTTTCTTT.